This T cell receptor (beta chain) was recorded in a study of T cell responses to AZD1222 COVID-19 vaccine. Study findings and constraints: Across spike, vaccine-associated CD4 TCRs were found, dominant at 160-218 and 743-854. Among AZD1222 vaccinees, only 5 to 7 were seropositive at baseline. The reported proportion of spike-specific TCRs targeting unmutated variant regions was nearly half.

Clones were read by immunoSEQ multiplex PCR, and TCRdb kept only the in-frame ones, dropping some. This table holds 100,000 or so clones, about 89% found once. Worth noting for this clone: Its antigen is unidentified.

CDR1 LNHDA and CDR2 SQIVND come from the germline V gene (reference sequence). V lost 8 bases and J lost 2, with 12 bases in between. This CDR3 is built from 13 residues. Sequencing used peripheral blood, obtained 28 days after the second AZD1222 dose. The V call is TRBV19, the J call TRBJ2-5; D is tentatively TRBD1 or TRBD2 (5 bases each). This clonotype originated in an adult who received the AZD1222 COVID-19 vaccine. CDR3 residues: CASLGTGQETQYF. Here the CDR3 DNA reads TGTGCCAGTCTCGGGACGGGTCAAGAGACCCAGTACTTC.